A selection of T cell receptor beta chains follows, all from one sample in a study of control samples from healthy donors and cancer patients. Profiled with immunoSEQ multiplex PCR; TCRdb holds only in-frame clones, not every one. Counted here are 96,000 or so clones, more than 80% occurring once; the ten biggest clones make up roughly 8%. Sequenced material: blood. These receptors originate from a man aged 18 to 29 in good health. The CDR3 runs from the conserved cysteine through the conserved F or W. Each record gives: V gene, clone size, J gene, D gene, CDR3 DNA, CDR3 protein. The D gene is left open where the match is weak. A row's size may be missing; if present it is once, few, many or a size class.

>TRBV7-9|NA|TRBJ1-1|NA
TGTGCCAGCAGCACGTGGGACCCAAAAAGGCGAGGCACTGAAGCTTTCTTT
CASSTWDPKRRGTEAFF
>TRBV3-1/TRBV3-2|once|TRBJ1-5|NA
TGTGCCAGCAGCCAAGATCTAGGCAATCAGCCCCAGCATTTT
CASSQDLGNQPQHF
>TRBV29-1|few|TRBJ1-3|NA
TGCAGCGTTGCCCCTCTCGGAGCCGAGGCCATATATTTT
CSVAPLGAEAIYF
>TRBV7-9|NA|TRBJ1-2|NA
TGTGCCAGCAGCTTAGCCGACGGGGGCACAAACTACACCTTC
CASSLADGGTNYTF
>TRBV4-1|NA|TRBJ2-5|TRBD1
TGCGCCAGCAGCCCCTCAGGACAGGGGACGGAGACCCAGTACTTC
CASSPSGQGTETQYF
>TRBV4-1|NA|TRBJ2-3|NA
TGCGCCAGCAGCCCGGAACGTACAGATACGCAGTATTTT
CASSPERTDTQYF
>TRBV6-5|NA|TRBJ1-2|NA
TGTGCCAGCAGTTACTCGGTAGAGAACTATGGCTACACCTTC
CASSYSVENYGYTF
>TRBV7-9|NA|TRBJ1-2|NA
TGTGCCAGCAGCTTAGACCGTGGCTACACCTTC
CASSLDRGYTF
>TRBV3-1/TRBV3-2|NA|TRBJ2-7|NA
TGTGCCAGCAGCCATGGATCAGCCAATTGGATCCTCGGTCCCTACGAGCAGTACTTC
CASSHGSANWILGPYEQYF
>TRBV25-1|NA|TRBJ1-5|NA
TGTGCCAGCAGTGAGGGGCAGGGCAATCAGCCCCAGCATTTT
CASSEGQGNQPQHF
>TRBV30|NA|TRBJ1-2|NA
TGTGCCTGGAGTTACGGACGGGGTTATGGCTACACCTTC
CAWSYGRGYGYTF
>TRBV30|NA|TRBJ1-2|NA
TGTGCCTGGAGCCTACCTAGTCTCTATGGCTACACCTTC
CAWSLPSLYGYTF
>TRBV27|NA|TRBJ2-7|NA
TGTGCCAGCAGTTCCGCGCGGGCGCGGGAGCAGTACTTC
CASSSARAREQYF
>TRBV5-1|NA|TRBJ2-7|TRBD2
TGCGCCAGCAGCTCGGGACTTACTAGCGGATCTAATACCCCCTACGAGCAGTACTTC
CASSSGLTSGSNTPYEQYF
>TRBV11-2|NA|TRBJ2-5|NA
TGTGCCAGCAGTTACGGACGCTACCAAGAGACCCAGTACTTC
CASSYGRYQETQYF
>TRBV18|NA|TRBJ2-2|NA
TGTGCCAGCTCACCACAGGGATCTACTAACACCGGGGAGCTGTTTTTT
CASSPQGSTNTGELFF
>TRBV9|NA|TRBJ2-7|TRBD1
TGTGCCAGCAGCGGAGACCCCGGGACAGGGGGCTACGAGCAGTACTTC
CASSGDPGTGGYEQYF
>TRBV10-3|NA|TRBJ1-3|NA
TGTGCCATCAGTGACCAGGGCGACGTTGGAAACACCATATATTTT
CAISDQGDVGNTIYF
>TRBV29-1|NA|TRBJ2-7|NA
TGCAGCGTTGCTCCGGGGCGCATCTACGAGCAGTACTTC
CSVAPGRIYEQYF
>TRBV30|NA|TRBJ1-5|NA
TGTGCCTGGAGCGTAGGAGGTGGCGGTCAGCCCCAGCATTTT
CAWSVGGGGQPQHF
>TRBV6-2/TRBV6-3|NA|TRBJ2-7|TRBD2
TGTGCCAGCAGCGCTCTAGCGGGAGGGTCCTACGAGCAGTACTTC
CASSALAGGSYEQYF
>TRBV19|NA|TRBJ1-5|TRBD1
TGTGCCAGTAGCGCAGTCCTCATGCAGGGGGTCCATCAGCCCCAGCATTTT
CASSAVLMQGVHQPQHF